The following is a T cell receptor (beta chain) sequence with its context. No cognate antigen has been identified for it. No base quality information exists; no much larger clone differs at one position. This sample is drawn from a study of cytomegalovirus exposure and HLA in healthy donors listed by TCRdb under 2017. Context from the whole study: According to a later analysis, one platform produced both the roughly 120 validation repertoires and the 670 or so repertoires of the first cohort. The aim of the study was to test whether cataloging public T cell receptors could identify signatures of past pathogen exposure. To predict cytomegalovirus infection status, the study combined high-throughput TCR immunosequencing, statistical association of individual TCRs with disease status, and machine learning. Along with the approximately 650-subject first cohort, a separate validation cohort of around 110 different subjects was used.

On the study overall, not on this receptor specifically: A few of the identified cytomegalovirus-associated TCR beta chains were confirmed in vitro to be specific for cytomegalovirus antigens. In a later analysis, TCRs clustered in the first cohort were found to also tend to co-occur in the roughly 130 validation repertoires, with about 93% of cluster scores above 0. The authors suggested that the approach could potentially be generalized to other disease states and immunological phenotypes. A later analysis had no HLA typing for the validation cohort, so co-occurrence there was scored across all 130 or so repertoires. Most TCR sequences were seen in very few donors, while some public TCRs were found in many individuals. In both the original and validation cohorts, the classifier was reported to diagnose cytomegalovirus status with high specificity and sensitivity. The study gave a list of 150 to 200 TCR beta chains associated with cytomegalovirus.

Separate from the approximately 670-subject first cohort, the validation cohort of 120 subjects was the group to which the donors belonged. Libraries were constructed by the immunoSEQ multiplex PCR assay. Processing in the source paper ran as follows. A statistical classification framework was built for diagnosing cytomegalovirus status from the catalog of TCR beta chain sequences. In its TCRdb copy, this immuneACCESS table keeps in-frame sequences only and misses some clones. Where compared with another copy, unresolved V genes explain less than half of these, and the others have no known cause. That table supplies the V and J calls and clone size; D and trimming were determined from the DNA. Counted in this sample were 300,000 to 400,000 clones; nearly 90% of them appeared once. The ten largest clonotypes hold approximately 0.9% of the sample. The sequenced sample was PBMCs. The clonotype originates from a young man in good health and CMV-seronegative.

The CDR3 sequence is CASSRSGSSYEQYF. The nucleotide sequence is TGTGCCAGCAGCAGGAGCGGGAGCTCCTACGAGCAGTACTTC. This sequence uses TRBV5-4 and TRBJ2-7, with 8 central nucleotides matching TRBD2. The CDR3 spans 14 residues, from the cysteine through the phenylalanine. Here the CDR3 DNA is all that survives: 42 bases in frame from base 1. The germline V gene (reference sequence) gives CDR1 as SGHNT and CDR2 as YYREEE. Trimming accounts for 4 bases at V and 0 bases at J, while the number of junction bases matched to no gene is 3.